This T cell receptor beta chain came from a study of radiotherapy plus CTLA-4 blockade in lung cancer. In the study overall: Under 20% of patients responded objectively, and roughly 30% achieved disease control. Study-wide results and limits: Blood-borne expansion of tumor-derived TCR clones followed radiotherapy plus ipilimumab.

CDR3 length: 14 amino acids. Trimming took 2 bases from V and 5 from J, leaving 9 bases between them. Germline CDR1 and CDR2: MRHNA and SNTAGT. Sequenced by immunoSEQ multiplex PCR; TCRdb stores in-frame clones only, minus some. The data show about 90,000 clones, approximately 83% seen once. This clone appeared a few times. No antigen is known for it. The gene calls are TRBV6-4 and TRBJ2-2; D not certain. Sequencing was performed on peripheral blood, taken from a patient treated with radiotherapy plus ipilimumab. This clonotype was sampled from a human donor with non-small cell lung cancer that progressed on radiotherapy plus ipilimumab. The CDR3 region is CASSDAVGTGELFF. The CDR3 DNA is TGTGCCAGCAGTGACGCAGTAGGGACCGGGGAGCTGTTTTTT.